This T cell receptor beta chain was recorded in a study of blood T cell repertoires in COVID-19. The table came from immunoSEQ multiplex PCR; TCRdb's copy has only in-frame clones and leaves some out. The repertoire holds about 140,000 clones, with about 76% as singletons. The germline V and J ends were trimmed by 2 bases and 4 bases, with 8 bases remaining between them. This CDR3 is 13 amino acids long. The germline V gene has CDR1 MNHEY and CDR2 SVGAGI. The sample comprised peripheral blood. V and J are TRBV6-5 and TRBJ1-2; D may be TRBD1 (6 bases). The TCR comes from a human donor in a cohort sampled during active COVID-19. This CDR3 is CASSYGGTYGYTF. CDR3 in DNA: TGTGCCAGCAGTTACGGGGGCACCTATGGCTACACCTTC.